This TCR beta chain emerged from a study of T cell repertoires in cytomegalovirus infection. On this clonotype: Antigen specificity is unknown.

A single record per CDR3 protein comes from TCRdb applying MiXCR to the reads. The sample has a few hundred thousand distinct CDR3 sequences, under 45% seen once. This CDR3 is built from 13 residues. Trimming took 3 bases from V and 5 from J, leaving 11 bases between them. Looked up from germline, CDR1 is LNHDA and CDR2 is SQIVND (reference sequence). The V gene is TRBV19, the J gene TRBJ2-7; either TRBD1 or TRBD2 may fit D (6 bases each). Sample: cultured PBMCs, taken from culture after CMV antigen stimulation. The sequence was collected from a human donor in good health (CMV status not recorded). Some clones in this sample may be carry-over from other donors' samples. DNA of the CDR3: TGTGCCAGTAGTATGAGGGGGGTCCACGAGCAGTACTTC. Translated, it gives CASSMRGVHEQYF.